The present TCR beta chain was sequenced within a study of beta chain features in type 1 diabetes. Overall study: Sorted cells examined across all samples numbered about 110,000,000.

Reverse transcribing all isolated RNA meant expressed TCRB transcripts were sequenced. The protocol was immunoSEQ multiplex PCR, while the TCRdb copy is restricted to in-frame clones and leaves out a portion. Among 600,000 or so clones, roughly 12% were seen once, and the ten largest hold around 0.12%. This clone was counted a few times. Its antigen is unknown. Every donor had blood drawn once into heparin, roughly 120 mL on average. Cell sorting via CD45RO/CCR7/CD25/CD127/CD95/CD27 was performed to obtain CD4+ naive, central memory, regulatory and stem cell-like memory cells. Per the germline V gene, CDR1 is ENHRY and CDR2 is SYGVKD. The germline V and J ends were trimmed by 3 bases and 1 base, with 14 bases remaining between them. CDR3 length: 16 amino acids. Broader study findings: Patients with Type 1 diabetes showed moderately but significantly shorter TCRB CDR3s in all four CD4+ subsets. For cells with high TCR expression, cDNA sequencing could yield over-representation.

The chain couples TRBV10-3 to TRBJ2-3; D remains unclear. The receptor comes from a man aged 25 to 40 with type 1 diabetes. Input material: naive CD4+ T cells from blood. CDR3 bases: TGTGCCATCAGTGATGGACCCTTTTCCGGCACAGATACGCAGTATTTT. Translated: CAISDGPFSGTDTQYF.